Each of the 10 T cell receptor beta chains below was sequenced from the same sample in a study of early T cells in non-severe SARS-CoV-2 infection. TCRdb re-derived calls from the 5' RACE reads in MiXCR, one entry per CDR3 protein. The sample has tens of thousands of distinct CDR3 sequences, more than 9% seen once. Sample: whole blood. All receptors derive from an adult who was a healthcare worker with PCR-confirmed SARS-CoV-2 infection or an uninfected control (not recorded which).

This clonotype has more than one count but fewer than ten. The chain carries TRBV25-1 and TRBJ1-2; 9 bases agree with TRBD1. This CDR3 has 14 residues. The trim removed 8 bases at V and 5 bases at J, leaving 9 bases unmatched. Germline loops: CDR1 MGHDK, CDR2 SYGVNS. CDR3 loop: CASRGQGDKYGYTF. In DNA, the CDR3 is TGTGCCAGCCGGGGACAGGGAGACAAATATGGCTACACCTTC.

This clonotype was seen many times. The CDR3, as DNA: TGTGCCGGGACCAGACAAGTGAACACTGAAGCTTTCTTT. It specifies CAGTRQVNTEAFF. The chain joins TRBV12-3 or TRBV12-4 to TRBJ1-1; D possibly corresponds to TRBD1 (5 bases). The V end was cut by 11 bases, the J end by 0 bases, with 13 bases between. The CDR3 has 13 amino acids.

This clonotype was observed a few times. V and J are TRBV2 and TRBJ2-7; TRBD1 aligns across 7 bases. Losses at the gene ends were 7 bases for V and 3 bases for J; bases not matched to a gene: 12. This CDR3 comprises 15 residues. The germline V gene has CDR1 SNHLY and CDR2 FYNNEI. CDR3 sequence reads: CASTPGQSTLYEQYF. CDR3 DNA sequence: TGTGCCAGCACCCCGGGACAGTCTACCCTCTACGAGCAGTACTTC.

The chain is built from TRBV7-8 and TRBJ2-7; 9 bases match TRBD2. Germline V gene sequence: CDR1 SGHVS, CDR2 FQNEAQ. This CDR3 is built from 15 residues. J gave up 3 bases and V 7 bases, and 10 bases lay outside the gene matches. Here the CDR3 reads CASTLRLAEHYEQYF. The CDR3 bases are TGTGCCAGCACCCTAAGACTAGCGGAACACTACGAGCAGTACTTC.

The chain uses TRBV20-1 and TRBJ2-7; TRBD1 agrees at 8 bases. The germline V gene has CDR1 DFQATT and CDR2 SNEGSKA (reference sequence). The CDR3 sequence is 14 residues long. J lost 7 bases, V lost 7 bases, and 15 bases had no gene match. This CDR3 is CSVVQGVDLREQYF. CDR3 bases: TGCAGTGTCGTACAGGGGGTAGACCTACGAGAGCAGTACTTC.

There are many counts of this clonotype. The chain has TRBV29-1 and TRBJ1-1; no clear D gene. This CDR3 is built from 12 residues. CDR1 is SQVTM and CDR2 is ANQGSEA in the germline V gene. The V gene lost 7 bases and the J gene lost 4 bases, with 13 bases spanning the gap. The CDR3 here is CSGGGWRTEAFF. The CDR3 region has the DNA TGCAGCGGTGGTGGTTGGCGCACTGAAGCTTTCTTT.

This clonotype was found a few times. The CDR3 coding sequence is TGTGCCAGCAGCCCAAAGGCAGGGCAGGGAAACACCATATATTTT. Amino acids: CASSPKAGQGNTIYF. V usage is TRBV7-3 and J usage is TRBJ1-3; weak D call: TRBD1 (5 bases). CDR1 is SGHTA and CDR2 is FQGTGA in the germline V gene. V lost 5 bases and J 4 bases, leaving 15 bases between the germline ends. There are 15 residues in the CDR3.

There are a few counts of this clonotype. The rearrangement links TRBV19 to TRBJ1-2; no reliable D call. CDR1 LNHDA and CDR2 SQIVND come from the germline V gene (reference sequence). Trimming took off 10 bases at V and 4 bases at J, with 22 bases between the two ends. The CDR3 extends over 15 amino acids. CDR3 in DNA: TGTGCCATATTGTCGCGAGGCAGGCTCATCTATGGCTACACCTTC. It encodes CAILSRGRLIYGYTF.

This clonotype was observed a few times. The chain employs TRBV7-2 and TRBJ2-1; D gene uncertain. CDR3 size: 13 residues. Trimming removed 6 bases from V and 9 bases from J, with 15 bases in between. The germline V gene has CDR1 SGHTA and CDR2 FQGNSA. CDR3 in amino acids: CASSKPIEGEQFF. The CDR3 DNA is TGTGCCAGCAGTAAACCCATCGAAGGTGAGCAGTTCTTC.

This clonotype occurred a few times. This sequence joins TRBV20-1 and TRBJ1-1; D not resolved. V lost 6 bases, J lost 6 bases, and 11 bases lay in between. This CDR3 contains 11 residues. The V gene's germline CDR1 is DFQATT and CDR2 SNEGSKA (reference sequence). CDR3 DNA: TGCAGTGCCACTACCGGACCTGAAGCTTTCTTT. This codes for CSATTGPEAFF.